The rows below give T cell receptor beta chains drawn from one sample of a study of T cell responses to AZD1222 COVID-19 vaccine. The assay was immunoSEQ multiplex PCR, and TCRdb's table has in-frame clones only and misses some. Of more than 85,000 clones detected, approximately 92% appear once; the ten largest clones hold about 2.6%. The source material was peripheral blood, sampled 28 days after the second AZD1222 dose. The receptors come from an adult who received the AZD1222 COVID-19 vaccine. The CDR3 runs from the conserved cysteine through the conserved F or W. The D gene is left open where the match is weak. Size values are once, few and many counts, or a class for expanded clones, and some rows have none.

D: TRBD2
J: TRBJ2-7
V: TRBV19
size: .
DNA: TGTGCCAGTAGTTCACCGGACGGGGGGGCCTACGAGCAGTACTTC
CDR3: CASSSPDGGAYEQYF

D: TRBD1
J: TRBJ2-1
V: TRBV4-3
size: .
DNA: TGCGCCAGCAGCGAAACAGGGGGGAGTGGTGAGCAGTTCTTC
CDR3: CASSETGGSGEQFF

D: TRBD1
J: TRBJ2-7
V: TRBV6-2/TRBV6-3
size: once
DNA: TGTGCCAGCAGTTACGAGACCGGGACAGTCTACGAGCAGTACTTC
CDR3: CASSYETGTVYEQYF

D: TRBD1
J: TRBJ2-5
V: TRBV9
size: .
DNA: TGTGCCAGCAGCGTAGGGGACAGGGGTTCCATATGGACCCAGTACTTC
CDR3: CASSVGDRGSIWTQYF

D: .
J: TRBJ2-7
V: TRBV10-3
size: .
DNA: TGTGCCATCAAGCTTCAGGGGACGGTCGAGCAGTACTTC
CDR3: CAIKLQGTVEQYF

D: .
J: TRBJ2-5
V: TRBV2
size: once
DNA: TGTGCCAGCAGATTATTACAGAATCACCAAGAGACCCAGTACTTC
CDR3: CASRLLQNHQETQYF

D: .
J: TRBJ1-1
V: TRBV10-3
size: .
DNA: TGTGCCATCAGAGCGAGTAACACTGAAGCTTTCTTT
CDR3: CAIRASNTEAFF

D: .
J: TRBJ2-3
V: TRBV5-4
size: few
DNA: TGTGCCAGCAGCTTCGCTCGGGCGAACACAGATACGCAGTATTTT
CDR3: CASSFARANTDTQYF

D: TRBD2
J: TRBJ2-1
V: TRBV4-2
size: .
DNA: TGTGCCAGCAGCCAAGCTAATCGCGGGGGGGCACGGAACGAGCAGTTCTTC
CDR3: CASSQANRGGARNEQFF

D: TRBD1
J: TRBJ1-4
V: TRBV28
size: .
DNA: TGTGCCAGCAGTGGAACAGGGGGCGAAAAACTGTTTTTT
CDR3: CASSGTGGEKLFF

D: .
J: TRBJ2-7
V: TRBV6-6
size: once
DNA: TGTGCCAGCAGTCAAATACAGGGCTACGAGCAGTACTTC
CDR3: CASSQIQGYEQYF

D: .
J: TRBJ2-7
V: TRBV3-1/TRBV3-2
size: .
DNA: TGTGCCAGCAGCCAAGATCCGCTCTCTAGCTACGAGCAGTACTTC
CDR3: CASSQDPLSSYEQYF

D: .
J: TRBJ1-5
V: TRBV5-1
size: .
DNA: TGCGCCAGCAGCTATGAGGGGGATAATCAGCCCCAGCATTTT
CDR3: CASSYEGDNQPQHF

D: .
J: TRBJ1-5
V: TRBV11-2
size: .
DNA: TGTGCCAGCAGCTCCCAGGGAGATAGCAATCAGCCCCAGCATTTT
CDR3: CASSSQGDSNQPQHF

D: .
J: TRBJ2-4
V: TRBV12-3/TRBV12-4
size: .
DNA: TGTGCCAGCGCAGGGAGCGCCAAAAACATTCAGTACTTC
CDR3: CASAGSAKNIQYF

D: .
J: TRBJ1-1
V: TRBV11-2
size: .
DNA: TGTGCCAGCAGCCGAACGGCAAACGGGGGGCTAGGCACTGAAGCTTTCTTT
CDR3: CASSRTANGGLGTEAFF

D: .
J: TRBJ2-3
V: TRBV11-1
size: once
DNA: TGTGCCAGCAGCTCTACGCCGCCGGGAGTAGATACGCAGTATTTT
CDR3: CASSSTPPGVDTQYF

D: .
J: TRBJ2-3
V: TRBV24-1
size: .
DNA: TGTGCCACCAGTGATCCGGTACGGGGTAGCACAGATACGCAGTATTTT
CDR3: CATSDPVRGSTDTQYF

D: TRBD1
J: TRBJ2-2
V: TRBV18
size: .
DNA: TGTGCCAGCTCCCAAAAGCCGACCGGGACAGGGAACACCGGGGAGCTGTTTTTT
CDR3: CASSQKPTGTGNTGELFF

D: .
J: TRBJ2-7
V: TRBV30
size: .
DNA: TGTGCCTGGGGTGGAAACTACGAGCAGTACTTC
CDR3: CAWGGNYEQYF

D: .
J: TRBJ1-3
V: TRBV6-2/TRBV6-3
size: .
DNA: TGTGCCAGCAGTCCGCCCGGGTCCTTTTCTGGAAACACCATATATTTT
CDR3: CASSPPGSFSGNTIYF

D: .
J: TRBJ2-1
V: TRBV27
size: few
DNA: TGTGCCAGCATAGGCCGGGGGTCGAGCTCCTACAATGAGCAGTTCTTC
CDR3: CASIGRGSSSYNEQFF

D: TRBD1
J: TRBJ2-7
V: TRBV5-1
size: once
DNA: TGCGCCAGCAGCTCGGCGACAGGGACCTACGAGCAGTACTTC
CDR3: CASSSATGTYEQYF

D: TRBD1
J: TRBJ1-1
V: TRBV10-3
size: .
DNA: TGTGCCATCAGTGCCGGGACAGGGGTTTGGACTGAAGCTTTCTTT
CDR3: CAISAGTGVWTEAFF

D: .
J: TRBJ1-5
V: TRBV7-2
size: .
DNA: TGTGCCAGCAGTTTGGAGGGTGGGAGCAATCAGCCCCAGCATTTT
CDR3: CASSLEGGSNQPQHF

D: .
J: TRBJ1-2
V: TRBV6-2/TRBV6-3
size: .
DNA: TGTGCCAGCAGTAACAGTGTGACCTATGGCTACACCTTC
CDR3: CASSNSVTYGYTF

D: .
J: TRBJ1-1
V: TRBV5-1
size: .
DNA: TGCGCCAGCAGCTTGGTAGTAATGAACACTGAAGCTTTCTTT
CDR3: CASSLVVMNTEAFF

D: .
J: TRBJ2-5
V: TRBV18
size: .
DNA: TGTGCCAGCTCACCAAAGGGTTACCAAGAGACCCAGTACTTC
CDR3: CASSPKGYQETQYF

D: TRBD2
J: TRBJ2-3
V: TRBV6-4
size: .
DNA: TGTGCCAGCAGTGACGCGGGGGGTAGCACAGATACGCAGTATTTT
CDR3: CASSDAGGSTDTQYF

D: TRBD1
J: TRBJ2-6
V: TRBV27
size: .
DNA: TGTGCCAGCAGTTTCTACCGCGGGACAGGGGGCTCTGGGGCCAACGTCCTGACTTTC
CDR3: CASSFYRGTGGSGANVLTF

D: .
J: TRBJ2-7
V: TRBV2
size: .
DNA: TGTGCCAGCAGTGGGGACGCCTACGAGCAGTACTTC
CDR3: CASSGDAYEQYF

D: .
J: TRBJ1-5
V: TRBV6-1
size: .
DNA: TGTGCCAGCAGTGAGGCAGGACTAGGAAGCAATCAGCCCCAGCATTTT
CDR3: CASSEAGLGSNQPQHF

D: TRBD1
J: TRBJ2-3
V: TRBV6-1
size: .
DNA: TGTGCCAGCAGCCCGACAGGGCCCACAGATACGCAGTATTTT
CDR3: CASSPTGPTDTQYF

D: .
J: TRBJ1-2
V: TRBV18
size: .
DNA: TGTGCCAGCTCACCGGGGGCAGTGAGGTATGGCTACACCTTC
CDR3: CASSPGAVRYGYTF

D: .
J: TRBJ1-4
V: TRBV7-2
size: .
DNA: TGTGCCAGCAGCTTAGAATTAGAGGAAAAACTGTTTTTT
CDR3: CASSLELEEKLFF

D: TRBD1
J: TRBJ1-2
V: TRBV2
size: .
DNA: TGTGCCAGCAGAACAGGGGTGGTTGGCTACACCTTC
CDR3: CASRTGVVGYTF

D: TRBD1
J: TRBJ2-3
V: TRBV9
size: .
DNA: TGTGCCAGCAGCGTAGCAGGGGGCGGCACAGATACGCAGTATTTT
CDR3: CASSVAGGGTDTQYF

D: .
J: TRBJ2-2
V: TRBV18
size: .
DNA: TGTGCCAGCTCACCACGGCAGGGCTCTCGCGCGAACACCGGGGAGCTGTTTTTT
CDR3: CASSPRQGSRANTGELFF

D: .
J: TRBJ1-2
V: TRBV7-2
size: .
DNA: TGTGCCAGCAGCTTAGCAGTGAGCTATGGCTACACCTTC
CDR3: CASSLAVSYGYTF

D: .
J: TRBJ2-5
V: TRBV7-2
size: once
DNA: TGTGCCAGCAGCTTAGGGGGCACCCAAGAGACCCAGTACTTC
CDR3: CASSLGGTQETQYF

D: TRBD1
J: TRBJ2-2
V: TRBV5-1
size: .
DNA: TGCGCCAGCAGCTTGGCCGTGACAGGGACCACCGGGGAGCTGTTTTTT
CDR3: CASSLAVTGTTGELFF

D: .
J: TRBJ1-5
V: TRBV28
size: .
DNA: TGTGCCAGCAGTTTAGAGTTTTACGGACAGAGAAATCAGCCCCAGCATTTT
CDR3: CASSLEFYGQRNQPQHF

D: .
J: TRBJ1-2
V: TRBV7-8
size: .
DNA: TGTGCCAGCAGCTTAGCCGGGACCAACTATGGCTACACCTTC
CDR3: CASSLAGTNYGYTF

D: .
J: TRBJ2-3
V: TRBV11-1
size: once
DNA: TGTGCCAGCAGCTTCTGGGAAGATACGCAGTATTTT
CDR3: CASSFWEDTQYF

D: .
J: TRBJ2-2
V: TRBV14
size: .
DNA: TGTGCCAGCAGCCTCAGAACCGGGGAGCTGTTTTTT
CDR3: CASSLRTGELFF